The clone carrying this T cell receptor (beta chain) appeared a few times. Its antigen is unknown. The CDR3 loop spans 15 amino acids. V shed 4 bases and J 6 bases; nucleotides not matched to a gene: 7. Germline lookup yields CDR1 MGHRA and CDR2 YSYEKL. The data were taken from a study of T-cell memory formation after mild COVID-19. Study-wide context: Among the donors, TCR clusters were largely specific to each donor. The study, taken as a whole, reports: Clones contracting over day 15 to 85 were CD4/CD8 balanced, with later expanders leaning CD4+. Certain responding clones were present in pre-infection memory, suggesting participation of cross-reactive memory.

5'RACE primed at constant segments yielded TCR alpha and TCR beta cDNA libraries bearing sample barcodes and UMIs. TCRdb independently ran MiXCR on the 5' RACE reads; one entry per CDR3 protein. The table shows under 200,000 distinct CDR3 sequences, with roughly 10% occurring only once. Sequenced input: PBMCs or a T cell subset sorted from them (not recorded which). The TCR was taken from a young man who had mild COVID-19 (a few samples of this study predate the infection). Cell type and time point are not known. This chain connects TRBV4-1 to TRBJ2-3; 10 nucleotides match TRBD1. DNA of the CDR3: TGCGCCAGCAGCCTTCCGGGACAGGGGTCTGATACGCAGTATTTT. Its translation is CASSLPGQGSDTQYF.